This T cell receptor beta chain comes out of a study of cytomegalovirus exposure and HLA in healthy donors. A note on this clone: Antigen: not known.

Study-level findings and limits: In a later analysis, donors in an Asian-associated ancestry cluster reportedly had fewer N-insertions in productive TCRs than the cohort mean. Further analysis, carried out later, found HLA-associated TCR beta chains more clonally expanded than equally common other chains. According to the study, 160 or so TCR beta chains were cytomegalovirus-associated. Among CMV-associated TCR beta chains, most appeared HLA-restricted in a later analysis.

PCR primers comprised 60 Vbeta and 13 Jbeta primers. TCRdb keeps only in-frame clones here, not all; method: immunoSEQ multiplex PCR. Seen here are 150,000 to 200,000 clones, approximately 82% observed once, and the top ten hold roughly 6.7%. V was clipped by 6 bases and J by 4 bases; unmatched bases: 6. Per the germline V gene, CDR1 is SNHLY and CDR2 is FYNNEI. The CDR3 consists of 15 residues. This chain uses TRBV2 with TRBJ2-1; 10 bases line up with TRBD1. This TCR came from a man in his fifties or sixties in good health and CMV-seropositive. The specimen sequenced was PBMCs. CDR3 bases: TGTGCCAGCAGCGCGAGGACAGGGGGGTACAATGAGCAGTTCTTC. It translates to CASSARTGGYNEQFF. Combining the CDR3 with reference TRBV2 and TRBJ2-1 gives the whole variable domain EPEVTQTPSHQVTQMGQEVILRCVPISNHLYFYWYRQILGQKVEFLVSFYNNEISEKSEIFDDQFSVERPDGSNFTLKIRSTKLEDSAMYFCASSARTGGYNEQFFGPGTRLTVL.